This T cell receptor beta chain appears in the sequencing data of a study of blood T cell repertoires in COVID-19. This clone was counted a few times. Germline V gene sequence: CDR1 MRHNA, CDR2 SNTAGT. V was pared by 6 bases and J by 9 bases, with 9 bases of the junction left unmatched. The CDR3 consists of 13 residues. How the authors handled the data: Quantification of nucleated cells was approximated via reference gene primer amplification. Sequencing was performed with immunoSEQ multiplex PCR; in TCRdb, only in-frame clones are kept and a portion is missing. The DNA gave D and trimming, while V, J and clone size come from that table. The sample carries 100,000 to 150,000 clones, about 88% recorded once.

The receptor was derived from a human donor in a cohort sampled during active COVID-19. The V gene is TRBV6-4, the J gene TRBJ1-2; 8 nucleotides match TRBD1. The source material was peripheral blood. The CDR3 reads CASSATQGARYTF. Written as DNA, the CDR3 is TGTGCCAGCAGCGCAACCCAGGGGGCTCGCTACACCTTC.